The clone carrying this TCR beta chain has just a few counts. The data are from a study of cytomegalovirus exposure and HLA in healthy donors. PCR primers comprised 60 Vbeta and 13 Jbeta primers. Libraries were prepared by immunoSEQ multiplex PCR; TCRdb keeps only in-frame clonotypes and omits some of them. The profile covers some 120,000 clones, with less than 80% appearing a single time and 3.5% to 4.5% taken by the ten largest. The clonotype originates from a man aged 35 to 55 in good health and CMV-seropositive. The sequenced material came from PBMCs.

The CDR3 DNA is TGCGCCAGCAGCTTAACGCGGGGGGGTGAAAAACTGTTTTTT. Translated: CASSLTRGGEKLFF. V usage is TRBV5-1 and J usage is TRBJ1-4; D perhaps matches TRBD1 (5 bases). Germline loops: CDR1 SGHRS, CDR2 YFSETQ. The length of the CDR3 is 14 residues. V was cut by 2 bases and J by 7 bases, with 12 bases left in between.